Listed here are 21 T cell receptor beta chains from one sample, sequenced in a study of blood T cell repertoires in COVID-19 (TCRdb year 2020). Preparation of the library involved the immunoSEQ multiplex PCR assay. TCRdb carries this immuneACCESS record with in-frame sequences only. Its versions omit some clonotypes, under half of them owing to an unresolved V gene in the studies checked, with the rest unexplained. A total of roughly 140,000 clones appear in this sample, approximately 80% of them only once. The ten largest clones take up more than 6.5% of the sample. Input material: peripheral blood. The receptor set was obtained from a human donor in a cohort sampled during active COVID-19.

V usage is TRBV5-1 and J usage is TRBJ1-1; tentatively, D is TRBD1 (5 bases). There are 14 residues in the CDR3. Germline lookup yields CDR1 SGHRS and CDR2 YFSETQ. V lost 9 bases to trimming and J lost 4 bases, with 19 bases between them. The CDR3 spells CATKDNPGGTEAFF. The CDR3 bases are TGCGCCACCAAGGACAATCCCGGGGGCACTGAAGCTTTCTTT.

The chain employs TRBV14 and TRBJ1-1; TRBD1 aligns across 9 bases. The CDR3 runs 14 residues. V lost 1 base to trimming and J lost 3 bases; unmatched junction nucleotides: 0. Germline V gives CDR1 SGHDN, CDR2 FVKESK. The CDR3 DNA follows: TGTGCCAGCAGCCAAGGACAGGGGGACACTGAAGCTTTCTTT. Protein product: CASSQGQGDTEAFF.

V usage is TRBV4-1 and J usage is TRBJ2-1, with 8 bases lining up with TRBD2. Germline V lookup: CDR1 MGHRA, CDR2 YSYEKL. Germline trimming cut 1 base from V and 8 bases from J; bases unmatched to any gene: 13. CDR3 length equals 17 residues. In nucleotides, the CDR3 is TGCGCCAGCAGCCAAGCCACTACCCGGGGACTAGTTTATGAGCAGTTCTTC. It codes for CASSQATTRGLVYEQFF.

This clone was seen once. This chain joins TRBV15 and TRBJ2-3, with 11 nucleotides matching TRBD2. This CDR3 contains 15 residues. J was trimmed by 6 bases and V by 8 bases; bases with no gene match: 10. The germline V gene has CDR1 LNHNV and CDR2 YYDKDF (reference sequence). This chain's CDR3 is CATQGASGRLDTQYF. For the CDR3, the DNA is TGTGCCACCCAAGGGGCTAGCGGGAGGTTGGATACGCAGTATTTT.

Regarding this clone: Other DNA sequences in the sample encode the same CDR3. This chain joins TRBV7-2 and TRBJ2-7, with a weak D call TRBD2 (5 bases). V dropped 2 bases and J dropped 3 bases, with 8 bases sitting between them. Germline lookup yields CDR1 SGHTA and CDR2 FQGNSA. This CDR3 region has 13 residues. CDR3 DNA: TGTGCCAGCAGCTTATCCGGGAACTACGAGCAGTACTTC. Amino acid sequence: CASSLSGNYEQYF.

The chain is built from TRBV19 and TRBJ2-6, with 8 bases fitting TRBD2. The CDR3 sequence is 18 residues long. CDR1 and CDR2 (germline): LNHDA, SQIVND (reference sequence). Trimming took 5 bases from V and 2 from J; bases not matched to a gene: 11. The CDR3 loop reads CASSPPPGGATGANVLTF. Here the CDR3 DNA reads TGTGCCAGTAGTCCCCCCCCGGGGGGGGCGACTGGGGCCAACGTCCTGACTTTC.

The CDR3 DNA sequence: TGTGTCTCGGCCGGACTTAAAAACTATGGCTACACCTTC. It specifies CVSAGLKNYGYTF. The chain joins TRBV11-2 to TRBJ1-2; D gene uncertain. CDR3 length: 13 amino acids. Per the germline V gene, CDR1 is SGHAT and CDR2 is FQNNGV. Together with reference TRBV11-2 and TRBJ1-2, the CDR3 gives the full variable domain: EAGVAQSPRYKIIEKRQSVAFWCNPISGHATLYWYQQILGQGPKLLIQFQNNGVVDDSQLPKDRFSAERLKGVDSTLKIQPAKLEDSAVYLCVSAGLKNYGYTFGSGTRLTVV.

This clone is a singleton in its sample. The rearrangement links TRBV29-1 to TRBJ2-2; the match to TRBD1 covers 9 bases. Trimming removed 4 bases from V and 5 bases from J; junction bases left unmatched: 14. The CDR3 is 17 amino acids. Germline assignment: CDR1 SQVTM and CDR2 ANQGSEA. CDR3 in amino acids: CSVGGTGGVRGTGELFF. The CDR3 DNA reads as TGCAGCGTTGGTGGTACAGGGGGCGTGAGGGGGACCGGGGAGCTGTTTTTT.

This chain connects TRBV5-1 to TRBJ1-1; 7 nucleotides line up with TRBD1. The germline gives CDR1 SGHRS, CDR2 YFSETQ. Trimming at V came to 4 bases and at J to 6 bases, leaving 6 bases not matched to a gene. The CDR3 is 13 amino acids. The CDR3 spells CASSQGQDSEAFF. CDR3 bases: TGCGCCAGCAGCCAAGGACAGGACTCTGAAGCTTTCTTT.

CDR3 nucleotides: TGTGCCAGCAGCCCTTTTTTGGCGGGAGGTTCCTACGAGCAGTACTTC. This sequence encodes CASSPFLAGGSYEQYF. The chain recombines TRBV9 with TRBJ2-7; the match to TRBD2 covers 8 bases. Looked up from germline, CDR1 is SGDLS and CDR2 is YYNGEE. The CDR3 has 16 residues. V lost 4 bases and J lost 1; bases outside the gene matches: 10.

This clone has a count of ten or more. The V and J genes are TRBV5-5 and TRBJ2-6; possibly TRBD1 for D (5 bases). This CDR3 region has 17 residues. CDR1 is SGHKS, CDR2 YYEKEE, per germline (reference sequence). Trimming took 1 base from V and 1 from J, leaving 12 bases between them. The chain's CDR3 is CASSLPRTGSGANVLTF. The CDR3 region has the DNA TGTGCCAGCAGCTTGCCCCGAACAGGTTCTGGGGCCAACGTCCTGACTTTC.

The chain couples TRBV28 to TRBJ2-2, with 9 bases fitting TRBD2. V dropped 1 base and J dropped 7; count of bases not matched to a gene: 10. CDR3 length: 17 residues. Germline lookup yields CDR1 MDHEN and CDR2 SYDVKM. Here the CDR3 reads CASSLLGGRAFSGELFF. CDR3 sequence (DNA): TGTGCCAGCAGTTTATTGGGCGGGAGGGCCTTCAGCGGGGAGCTGTTTTTT.

This clone is a singleton in its sample. J is TRBJ2-7 and V is TRBV28, with 8 bases fitting TRBD2. Unmatched junction bases numbered 9, after V lost 5 bases and J lost 0 bases. CDR3 length: 16 amino acids. Per germline, CDR1 MDHEN and CDR2 SYDVKM. CDR3 DNA sequence: TGTGCCAGCAGTCCTAGGGGCCTAGCGGGCTCCTACGAGCAGTACTTC. Its translation: CASSPRGLAGSYEQYF.

V gene TRBV19 combines with J gene TRBJ2-1; unclear D gene. The V end was cut by 3 bases, the J end by 0 bases, with 9 bases between. The CDR3 has 15 residues. Per the germline V gene, CDR1 is LNHDA and CDR2 is SQIVND (reference sequence). The CDR3, as DNA: TGTGCCAGTAGTATTCCCGTCAGCTCCTACAATGAGCAGTTCTTC. Translation: CASSIPVSSYNEQFF. Together with reference TRBV19 and TRBJ2-1, the CDR3 gives the full variable domain: DGGITQSPKYLFRKEGQNVTLSCEQNLNHDAMYWYRQDPGQGLRLIYYSQIVNDFQKGDIAEGYSVSREKKESFPLTVTSAQKNPTAFYLCASSIPVSSYNEQFFGPGTRLTVL.

The genes are TRBV3-1 (or the pseudogene TRBV3-2) and TRBJ1-4, with 9 bases lining up with TRBD1. CDR1 LGHDT and CDR2 YNNKEL come from the germline V gene (reference sequence). The CDR3 contains 14 residues. V lost 5 bases, J lost 6 bases, and 4 bases stayed unmatched. In DNA form, the CDR3 reads TGTGCCAGCAGCGACAGGGGGGTGGATGAAAAACTGTTTTTT. Translated: CASSDRGVDEKLFF.

J is TRBJ2-7 and V is TRBV9, with 7 bases fitting TRBD2. The CDR3 runs to 15 residues. Losses at the gene ends were 0 bases for V and 5 bases for J; bases not matched to a gene: 8. Germline CDR1 is SGDLS and CDR2 is YYNGEE. CDR3 loop: CASSVDSGGRDEQYF. The CDR3 nucleotides are TGTGCCAGCAGCGTAGATTCGGGAGGTCGGGACGAGCAGTACTTC.

The rearrangement links TRBV6-1 to TRBJ1-3; 8 bases agree with TRBD1. V lost 2 bases and J lost 6; bases outside the gene matches: 12. The CDR3 extends over 17 amino acids. Germline CDR1 and CDR2: MNHNS and SASEGT. The CDR3 protein is CASSELLQGASSNTIYF. CDR3 in DNA: TGTGCCAGCAGTGAATTACTTCAGGGGGCGTCTTCAAACACCATATATTTT.

The chain couples TRBV7-9 to TRBJ1-6; D is undetermined. The germline CDR1 and CDR2 sequences are SEHNR and FQNEAQ (reference sequence). Trimming took 5 bases from V and 13 from J, leaving 12 bases between them. The CDR3 sequence is 12 residues long. The CDR3 DNA sequence: TGTGCCAGCAGCCGCCCGCGGTTTCCCCTCCACTTT. It specifies CASSRPRFPLHF.

The chain carries TRBV6-1 and TRBJ2-7; D possibly corresponds to TRBD2 (7 bases). V lost 0 bases and J lost 3, with 21 bases in between. This CDR3 has 18 amino acids. Germline-derived CDR1 and CDR2 are MNHNS and SASEGT. The CDR3 bases are TGTGCCAGCAGTGAAGCCGATATTAGGGGAGGGACAATCTACGAGCAGTACTTC. As protein: CASSEADIRGGTIYEQYF.

The chain employs TRBV27 and TRBJ2-3; 8 nucleotides agree with TRBD2. The CDR3 covers 17 residues. Germline V gene sequence: CDR1 MNHEY, CDR2 SMNVEV (reference sequence). V was clipped by 4 bases and J by 0 bases; unmatched bases: 9. The CDR3 protein is CASSSTGTRISTDTQYF. The DNA of the CDR3 is TGTGCCAGCAGTTCGACCGGGACTAGGATTAGCACAGATACGCAGTATTTT.

This chain joins TRBV2 and TRBJ2-7; possible D gene TRBD2, 6 bases. The CDR3 sequence is 15 residues long. CDR1 and CDR2 from the germline V gene are SNHLY and FYNNEI. Trimming left V 2 bases short and J 4 bases short, with 15 bases between. CDR3 amino acids: CASSERERRGYEQYF. CDR3 coding DNA: TGTGCCAGCAGTGAACGGGAGCGGAGGGGATACGAGCAGTACTTC.